Listed here is a single T cell receptor beta chain. The sample originates from a study of cytomegalovirus exposure and HLA in healthy donors. The study ran its PCR with 60 Vbeta and 13 Jbeta primers. The assay was immunoSEQ multiplex PCR, and TCRdb's table has in-frame clones only and misses some. Of under 130,000 clones in the sample, 65% to 80% were seen once. The V and J ends lost 1 base and 7 bases respectively, with 14 bases between them. CDR3 length: 15 amino acids. The germline V gene has CDR1 SGHTA and CDR2 FQGNSA. The clonotype comes from a female donor in good health and CMV-seropositive. This chain links TRBV7-2 with TRBJ1-5, with D perhaps matching TRBD1 (5 bases). Input material: PBMCs. The CDR3 DNA reads TGTGCCAGCAGCTTAGGGGGCCTCCAAGGGCAGCCCCAGCATTTT. Translation: CASSLGGLQGQPQHF.